This TCR beta chain was retrieved from a study of Ad26.COV2.S vaccination and SARS-CoV-2 variants. Background on the study: Ad26.COV2.S, an intramuscular injection, was given once or twice 56 days apart.

V trimming: 1 base; J trimming: 4 bases; junction bases outside the gene matches: 17. The CDR3 contains 19 residues. Germline CDR1 SGHAT, CDR2 FQNNGV. The protocol was immunoSEQ multiplex PCR, while the TCRdb copy is restricted to in-frame clones and leaves out a portion. The sample comprises some 480,000 clones, around 90% of which are singletons, and 13% rests with the top ten. The table lists this clone with a count of one. Treatment described: about 20 received Ad26.COV2.S at low or high dose, single or two shots; a few received placebo; per-sample allocation not given. Each sample was drawn 63 days after the first injection (of vaccine or placebo).

This specimen consisted of peripheral blood, obtained in a trial of Ad26.COV2.S vaccine versus placebo. This TCR derives from a person aged 18 to 65 who received the Ad26.COV2.S COVID-19 vaccine or a placebo. The V and J genes are TRBV11-2 and TRBJ2-7, with 9 bases lining up with TRBD2. CDR3 nucleotide sequence: TGTGCCAGCAGCTTAGGTCCTAGCGGGACCCCCGTGAGGGGGTACGAGCAGTACTTC. It codes for CASSLGPSGTPVRGYEQYF. Full variable domain (missing parts from reference TRBV11-2 and TRBJ2-7): EAGVAQSPRYKIIEKRQSVAFWCNPISGHATLYWYQQILGQGPKLLIQFQNNGVVDDSQLPKDRFSAERLKGVDSTLKIQPAKLEDSAVYLCASSLGPSGTPVRGYEQYFGPGTRLTVT.